The 11 T cell receptor beta chains below were found in one sample sequenced in a study of Graves' ophthalmopathy and Graves' hyperthyroidism. TCR beta CDR3 amplification used RNA transcripts. HTBI primers served in a first-round RT-PCR, which a second-round multiplex PCR followed. Via MiXCR, TCRdb re-called the multiplex PCR reads, giving one row per CDR3 protein. The sample lists a few hundred thousand distinct CDR3 sequences; approximately 35% were seen once. Sample: peripheral blood or thyroid tissue (not recorded which). These receptors all come from an adult man with Graves' hyperthyroidism.

This clonotype was observed many times. This chain uses TRBV7-4 with TRBJ1-5, with D uncertain. CDR1 is SGHVT, CDR2 SQSDAQ, per germline. Trimming took 7 bases from V and 3 from J, leaving 10 bases between them. The CDR3 extends over 13 amino acids. The CDR3 sequence is CASKKQSNQPQHF. The CDR3 DNA sequence: TGTGCCAGCAAGAAACAGTCCAATCAGCCCCAGCATTTT.

In its sample, this clonotype was seen many times. CDR3 bases: TGTGCCTCGGACCCAGGACGTTTTGGTCAACCCCAGCATTTT. It translates to CASDPGRFGQPQHF. The V gene is TRBV19, the J gene TRBJ1-5; no firm D call. The V end lost 11 bases, the J end lost 10 bases, and 24 bases lay between the germline ends. CDR1 and CDR2 (germline): LNHDA, SQIVND (reference sequence). This CDR3 contains 14 residues.

CDR3 sequence reads: CASSLVIRDYGGAFF. CDR3 nucleotide sequence: TGTGCCAGCAGCTTAGTTATCCGGGACTATGGCGGAGCTTTCTTT. V is TRBV7-8 and J is TRBJ1-1; D may be TRBD1 (5 bases). The germline V gene encodes CDR1 SGHVS and CDR2 FQNEAQ. CDR3 size: 15 residues. Trimming cost V 1 base and J 10 bases, with 19 bases left between them.

The chain recombines TRBV5-1 with TRBJ2-3; TRBD1 is a possible D gene (5 bases). V shed 2 bases and J shed 4 bases, with 14 bases lying between them. The CDR3 runs to 15 residues. The germline CDR1 and CDR2 sequences are SGHRS and YFSETQ. The CDR3 nucleotides read TGCGCCAGCAGCTTCCCCAGGGATGGTTCAGATACGCAGTATTTT. Protein sequence: CASSFPRDGSDTQYF.

This clonotype was observed at least ten times. This chain joins TRBV2 and TRBJ2-7, with 8 bases fitting TRBD2. The V and J ends lost 8 bases and 2 bases, in that order; junction bases with no gene match: 5. Germline values: CDR1 SNHLY, CDR2 FYNNEI. This CDR3 has 13 amino acids. This CDR3 is CASQLAGPYEQYF. In DNA form, the CDR3 reads TGTGCCAGCCAGCTAGCGGGTCCCTACGAGCAGTACTTC.

This clonotype was detected many times. V usage is TRBV6-6 and J usage is TRBJ2-7, with 10 positions matching TRBD2. With 0 bases clipped from V and 9 bases from J, the junction kept 17 bases outside the gene matches. The length of the CDR3 is 18 residues. The germline gives CDR1 MNHNY, CDR2 SVGAGI (reference sequence). The CDR3 DNA is TGTGCCAGCAGTTACTCGTCTAGCGGGAGAGTGGGACCTACGAGGCAGTACTTC. It yields the protein CASSYSSSGRVGPTRQYF.

This clonotype was picked up many times. The chain links TRBV11-2 to TRBJ2-7; TRBD1 is a possible D gene (6 bases). The CDR3 runs to 15 residues. Germline values: CDR1 SGHAT, CDR2 FQNNGV. V was trimmed by 3 bases and J by 2 bases, leaving 14 bases between them. The CDR3 protein is CASSLYGGSTYEQYF. The DNA of the CDR3 is TGTGCCAGCAGCTTGTATGGGGGCTCCACCTACGAGCAGTACTTC.

The V gene is TRBV24-1, the J gene TRBJ1-2; 7 positions match TRBD1. This CDR3 has 14 amino acids. Germline lookup yields CDR1 KGHDR and CDR2 SFDVKD. V was pared by 7 bases and J by 2 bases, with 6 bases of the junction left unmatched. This CDR3 is CATSHPGQNYGYTF. As DNA, the CDR3 is TGTGCCACCAGCCACCCGGGACAGAACTATGGCTACACCTTC.

The V gene is TRBV10-3, the J gene TRBJ2-1; D may match TRBD1 or TRBD2 (5 bases each). The CDR3 extends over 13 amino acids. From germline, CDR1 is ENHRY and CDR2 SYGVKD. The ends were cut back, 5 bases at V and 8 bases at J, with 13 bases in the middle. The CDR3 nucleotides are TGTGCCATCAGTCCGGGGCAGGGCGATGAGCAGTTCTTC. Encoded protein: CAISPGQGDEQFF.

This clonotype was observed many times. The chain recombines TRBV2 with TRBJ2-7; 8 bases agree with TRBD1. The CDR3 covers 14 residues. J was trimmed by 2 bases and V by 3 bases; bases with no gene match: 3. Germline values: CDR1 SNHLY, CDR2 FYNNEI. Here the CDR3 DNA reads TGTGCCAGCAGTGAGCACAGGGGGACCTACGAGCAGTACTTC. Its protein product is CASSEHRGTYEQYF.

This chain links TRBV6-1 with TRBJ2-7; TRBD1 might be the D (7 bases). Germline V CDR1 and CDR2: MNHNS, SASEGT. There are 17 residues in the CDR3. V was clipped by 6 bases and J by 0 bases, with 21 bases between them. DNA for the CDR3: TGTGCCAGCAGGCAGGAGGGGGCGCGGCCCACCTCCTACGAGCAGTACTTC. Its translation is CASRQEGARPTSYEQYF.